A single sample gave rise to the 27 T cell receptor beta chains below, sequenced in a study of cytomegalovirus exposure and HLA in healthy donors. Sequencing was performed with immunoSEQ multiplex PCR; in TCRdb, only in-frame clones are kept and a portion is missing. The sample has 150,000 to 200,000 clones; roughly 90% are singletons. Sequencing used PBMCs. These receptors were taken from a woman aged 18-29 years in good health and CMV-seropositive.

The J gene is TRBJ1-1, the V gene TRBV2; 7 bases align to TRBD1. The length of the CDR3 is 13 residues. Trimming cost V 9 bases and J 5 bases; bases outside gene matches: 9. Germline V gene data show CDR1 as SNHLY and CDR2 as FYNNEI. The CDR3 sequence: CASGGRGRTEAFF. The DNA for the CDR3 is TGTGCCAGTGGGGGAAGGGGGCGAACTGAAGCTTTCTTT.

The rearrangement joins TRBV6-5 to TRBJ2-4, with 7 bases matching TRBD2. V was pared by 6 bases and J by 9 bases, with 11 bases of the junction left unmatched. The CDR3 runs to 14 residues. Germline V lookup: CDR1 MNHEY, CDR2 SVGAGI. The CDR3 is CASSRSGKGSIQYF. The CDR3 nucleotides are TGTGCCAGCAGCCGGAGCGGGAAAGGGAGCATTCAGTACTTC.

CDR3 sequence reads: CSVSGGSSYEQYF. CDR3 DNA: TGCAGCGTGAGCGGGGGGAGCTCCTACGAGCAGTACTTC. V usage is TRBV29-1 and J usage is TRBJ2-7; 9 bases line up with TRBD2. Germline lookup yields CDR1 SQVTM and CDR2 ANQGSEA. V lost 6 bases and J lost 0; bases outside the gene matches: 3. The CDR3 is 13 residues long.

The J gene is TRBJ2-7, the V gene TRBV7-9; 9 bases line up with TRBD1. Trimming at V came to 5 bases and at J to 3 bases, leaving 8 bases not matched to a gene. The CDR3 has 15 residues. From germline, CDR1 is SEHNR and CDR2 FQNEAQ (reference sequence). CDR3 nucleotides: TGTGCCAGCAGCGTAACGCCGGGACAGGGCTACGAGCAGTACTTC. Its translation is CASSVTPGQGYEQYF.

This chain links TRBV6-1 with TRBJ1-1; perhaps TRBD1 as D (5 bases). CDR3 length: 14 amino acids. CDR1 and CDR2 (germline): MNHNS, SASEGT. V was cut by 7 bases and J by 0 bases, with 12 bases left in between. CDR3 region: CASITPGLNTEAFF. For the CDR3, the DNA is TGTGCCAGCATCACCCCAGGGTTGAACACTGAAGCTTTCTTT.

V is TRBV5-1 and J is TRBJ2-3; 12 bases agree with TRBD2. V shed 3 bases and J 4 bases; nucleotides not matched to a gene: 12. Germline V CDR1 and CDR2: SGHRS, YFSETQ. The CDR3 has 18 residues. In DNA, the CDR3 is TGCGCCAGCAGCTCCCGACTAGCGGGAGAGGGGGTGGCAGATACGCAGTATTTT. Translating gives CASSSRLAGEGVADTQYF.

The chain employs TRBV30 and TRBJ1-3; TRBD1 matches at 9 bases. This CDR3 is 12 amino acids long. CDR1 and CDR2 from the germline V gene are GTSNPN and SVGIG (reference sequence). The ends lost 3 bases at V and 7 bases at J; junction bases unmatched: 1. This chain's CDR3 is CAWSTGGNTIYF. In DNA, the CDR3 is TGTGCCTGGAGCACAGGGGGCAACACCATATATTTT.

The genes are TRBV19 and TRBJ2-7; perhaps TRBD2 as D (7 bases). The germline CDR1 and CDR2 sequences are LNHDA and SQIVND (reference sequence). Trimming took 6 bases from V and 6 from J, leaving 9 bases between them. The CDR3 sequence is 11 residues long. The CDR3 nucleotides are TGTGCCAGTAGGGGGGGGCTCGAGCAGTACTTC. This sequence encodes CASRGGLEQYF.

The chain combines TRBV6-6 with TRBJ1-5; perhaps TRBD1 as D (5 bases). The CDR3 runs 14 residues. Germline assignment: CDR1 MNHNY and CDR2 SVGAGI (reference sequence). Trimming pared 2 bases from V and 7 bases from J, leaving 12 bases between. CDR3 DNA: TGTGCCAGCAGTTACAGACAGAGCTGGCAGCCCCAGCATTTT. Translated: CASSYRQSWQPQHF.

CDR3 nucleotide sequence: TGCGCCAGCAGCCAGCGTGCTTTGGGCGGGAGCACAGATACGCAGTATTTT. Translation gives CASSQRALGGSTDTQYF. The gene calls are TRBV4-1 and TRBJ2-3, with D possibly being TRBD2 (5 bases). Trimming stripped 3 bases from V and 0 bases from J, with 16 bases between. CDR1 and CDR2 from the germline V gene are MGHRA and YSYEKL. The CDR3 contains 17 residues.

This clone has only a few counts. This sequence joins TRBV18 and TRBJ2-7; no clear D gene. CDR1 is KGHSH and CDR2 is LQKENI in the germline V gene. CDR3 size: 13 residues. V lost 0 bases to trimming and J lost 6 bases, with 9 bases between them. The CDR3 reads CASSPPESLEQYF. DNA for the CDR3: TGTGCCAGCTCACCACCGGAGAGTCTCGAGCAGTACTTC.

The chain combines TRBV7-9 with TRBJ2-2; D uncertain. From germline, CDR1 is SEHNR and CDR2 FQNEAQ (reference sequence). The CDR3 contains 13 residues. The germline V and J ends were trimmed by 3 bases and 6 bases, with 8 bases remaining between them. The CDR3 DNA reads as TGTGCCAGCAGCTTTACAGTTTCCGGGGAGCTGTTTTTT. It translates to CASSFTVSGELFF. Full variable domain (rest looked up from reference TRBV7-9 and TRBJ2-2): DTGVSQNPRHKITKRGQNVTFRCDPISEHNRLYWYRQTLGQGPEFLTYFQNEAQLEKSRLLSDRFSAERPKGSFSTLEIQRTEQGDSAMYLCASSFTVSGELFFGEGSRLTVL.

The CDR3 sequence: CSVGPTGGSNEQFF. CDR3 in DNA: TGCAGCGTTGGTCCGACAGGGGGGTCCAATGAGCAGTTCTTC. The V gene is TRBV29-1, the J gene TRBJ2-1; 9 bases line up with TRBD1. V trimming: 4 bases; J trimming: 6 bases; junction bases outside the gene matches: 7. The CDR3 has 14 amino acids. The germline V gene has CDR1 SQVTM and CDR2 ANQGSEA.

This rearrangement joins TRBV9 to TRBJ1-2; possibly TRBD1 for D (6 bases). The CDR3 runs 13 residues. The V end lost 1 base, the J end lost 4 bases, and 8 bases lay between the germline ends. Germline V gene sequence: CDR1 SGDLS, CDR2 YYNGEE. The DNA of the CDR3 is TGTGCCAGCAGCGTAACAGGGTTCTATGGCTACACCTTC. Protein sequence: CASSVTGFYGYTF.

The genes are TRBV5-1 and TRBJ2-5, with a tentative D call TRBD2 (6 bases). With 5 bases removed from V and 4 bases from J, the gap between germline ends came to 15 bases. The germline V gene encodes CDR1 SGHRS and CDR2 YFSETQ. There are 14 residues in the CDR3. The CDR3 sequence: CASRTDGSTETQYF. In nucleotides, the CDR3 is TGCGCCAGCAGGACAGACGGGAGTACAGAGACCCAGTACTTC.

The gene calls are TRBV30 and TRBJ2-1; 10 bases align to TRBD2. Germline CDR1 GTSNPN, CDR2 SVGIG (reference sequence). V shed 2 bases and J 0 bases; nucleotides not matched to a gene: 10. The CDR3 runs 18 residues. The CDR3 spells CAWSHGSGRTYSYNEQFF. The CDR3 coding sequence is TGTGCCTGGAGTCATGGTAGCGGGAGGACCTACTCCTACAATGAGCAGTTCTTC.

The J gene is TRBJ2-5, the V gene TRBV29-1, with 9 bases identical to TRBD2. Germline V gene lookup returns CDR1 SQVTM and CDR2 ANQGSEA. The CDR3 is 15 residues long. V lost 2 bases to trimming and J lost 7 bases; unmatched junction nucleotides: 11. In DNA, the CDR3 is TGCAGCGTTGAACCCCGACTAGCGGCACTTTCGACCCAGTACTTC. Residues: CSVEPRLAALSTQYF.

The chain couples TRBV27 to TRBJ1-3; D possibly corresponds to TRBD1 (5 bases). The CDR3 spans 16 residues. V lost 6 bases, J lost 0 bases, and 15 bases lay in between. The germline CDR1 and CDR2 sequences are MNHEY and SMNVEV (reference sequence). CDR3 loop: CASRGEEGGSGNTIYF. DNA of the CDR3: TGTGCCAGCAGGGGGGAGGAGGGCGGCTCTGGAAACACCATATATTTT.

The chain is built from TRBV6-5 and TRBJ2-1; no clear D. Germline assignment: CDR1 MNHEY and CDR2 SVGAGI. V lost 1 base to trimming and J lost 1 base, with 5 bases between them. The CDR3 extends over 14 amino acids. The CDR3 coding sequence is TGTGCCAGCAGTTACTACAGTTCCTACAATGAGCAGTTCTTC. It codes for CASSYYSSYNEQFF.

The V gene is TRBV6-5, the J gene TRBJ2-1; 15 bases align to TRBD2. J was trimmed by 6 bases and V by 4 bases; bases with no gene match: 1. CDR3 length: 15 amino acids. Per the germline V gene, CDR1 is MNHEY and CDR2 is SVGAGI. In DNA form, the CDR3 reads TGTGCCAGCAGTTCGGGACTAGCGGGAGGCAATGAGCAGTTCTTC. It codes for CASSSGLAGGNEQFF.

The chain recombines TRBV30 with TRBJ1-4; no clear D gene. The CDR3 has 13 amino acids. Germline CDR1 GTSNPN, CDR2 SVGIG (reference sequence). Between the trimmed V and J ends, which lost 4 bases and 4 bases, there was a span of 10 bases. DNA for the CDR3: TGTGCCTGGAAACAGTTAATTAATGAAAAACTGTTTTTT. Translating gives CAWKQLINEKLFF.

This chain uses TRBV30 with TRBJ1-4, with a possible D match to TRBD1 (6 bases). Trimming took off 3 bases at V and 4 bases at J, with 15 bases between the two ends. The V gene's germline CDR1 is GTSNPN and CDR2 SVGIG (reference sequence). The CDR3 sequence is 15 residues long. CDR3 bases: TGTGCCTGGAGCTCCGGGACACTTTTTAATGAAAAACTGTTTTTT. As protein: CAWSSGTLFNEKLFF.

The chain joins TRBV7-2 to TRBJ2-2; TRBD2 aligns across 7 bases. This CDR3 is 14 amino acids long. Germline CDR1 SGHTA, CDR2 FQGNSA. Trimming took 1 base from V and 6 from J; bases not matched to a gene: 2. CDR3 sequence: CASSLGLAAGELFF. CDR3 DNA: TGTGCCAGCAGCTTAGGGCTAGCGGCCGGGGAGCTGTTTTTT.

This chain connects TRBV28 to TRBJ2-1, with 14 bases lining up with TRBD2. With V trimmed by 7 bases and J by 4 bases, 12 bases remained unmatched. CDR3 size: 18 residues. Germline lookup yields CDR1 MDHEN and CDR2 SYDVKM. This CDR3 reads CASIQHKGLAGDYNEQFF. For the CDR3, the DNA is TGTGCCAGCATTCAGCACAAGGGACTAGCGGGAGATTACAATGAGCAGTTCTTC. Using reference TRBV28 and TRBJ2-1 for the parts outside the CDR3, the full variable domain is DVKVTQSSRYLVKRTGEKVFLECVQDMDHENMFWYRQDPGLGLRLIYFSYDVKMKEKGDIPEGYSVSREKKERFSLILESASTNQTSMYLCASIQHKGLAGDYNEQFFGPGTRLTVL.

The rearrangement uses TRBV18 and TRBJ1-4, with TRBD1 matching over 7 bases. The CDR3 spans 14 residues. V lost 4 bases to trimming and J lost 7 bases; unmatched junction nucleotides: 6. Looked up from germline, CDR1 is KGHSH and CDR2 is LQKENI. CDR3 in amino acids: CASSLRDSPEKLFF. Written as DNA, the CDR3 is TGTGCCAGCTCACTCCGGGACAGCCCTGAAAAACTGTTTTTT.

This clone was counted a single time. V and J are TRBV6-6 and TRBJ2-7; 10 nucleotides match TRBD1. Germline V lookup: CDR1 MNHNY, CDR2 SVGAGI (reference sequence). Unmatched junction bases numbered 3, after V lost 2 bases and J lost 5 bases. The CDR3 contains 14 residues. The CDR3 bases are TGTGCCAGCAGTTACGGGGGGACAGGGGACGAGCAGTACTTC. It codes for CASSYGGTGDEQYF.

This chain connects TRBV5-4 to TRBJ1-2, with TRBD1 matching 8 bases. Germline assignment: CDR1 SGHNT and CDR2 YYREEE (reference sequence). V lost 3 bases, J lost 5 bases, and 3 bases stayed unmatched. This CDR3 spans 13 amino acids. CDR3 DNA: TGTGCCAGCAGCTCGGACAGGGCATATGGCTACACCTTC. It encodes CASSSDRAYGYTF.